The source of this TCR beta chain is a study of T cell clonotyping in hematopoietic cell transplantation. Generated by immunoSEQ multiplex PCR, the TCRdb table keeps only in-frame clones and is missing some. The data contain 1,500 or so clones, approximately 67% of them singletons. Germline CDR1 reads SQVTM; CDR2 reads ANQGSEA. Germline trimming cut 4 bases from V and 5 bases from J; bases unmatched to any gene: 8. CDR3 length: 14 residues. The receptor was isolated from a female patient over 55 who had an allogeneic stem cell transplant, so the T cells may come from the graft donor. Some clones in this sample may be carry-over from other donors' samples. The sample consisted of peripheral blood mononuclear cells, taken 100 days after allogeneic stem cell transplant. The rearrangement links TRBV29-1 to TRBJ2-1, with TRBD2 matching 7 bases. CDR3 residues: CSVGSLAGHNEQFF. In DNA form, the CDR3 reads TGCAGCGTTGGAAGTTTAGCGGGCCACAATGAGCAGTTCTTC.